This T cell receptor (beta chain) was found in a study of shared clonotypes between healthy human individuals. In the study overall: CD8 memory received one plate per donor, CD8 naive two, CD4 memory three and CD4 naive three. Whole-study findings and limits: Blood was the only sampled material, and tissue repertoires likely differ. Estimated clonotype richness was generally higher in naive than memory subsets.

Germline lookup yields CDR1 SGHKS and CDR2 YYEKEE (reference sequence). The CDR3 is 11 residues long. V lost 1 base, J lost 6 bases, and 5 bases lay in between. At deep level, the assay was performed. Data came from immunoSEQ multiplex PCR; TCRdb stores just in-frame clones and leaves some out. The data hold roughly 2,000,000 clones, with roughly 95% observed a single time. In regard to this clone: Its target is unknown.

As defined, naive CD8 cells were CD45RO-negative and positively selected for CCR7, with terminally differentiated effector memory CD45RA+ cells excluded. The genes are TRBV5-5 and TRBJ2-7, with D uncertain. The source material was naive CD8+ T cells sorted from blood. The receptor's source is a man aged 18-30 years in good health. CDR3 sequence (DNA): TGTGCCAGCAGCTTGATGAGCGAGCAGTACTTC. This codes for CASSLMSEQYF.